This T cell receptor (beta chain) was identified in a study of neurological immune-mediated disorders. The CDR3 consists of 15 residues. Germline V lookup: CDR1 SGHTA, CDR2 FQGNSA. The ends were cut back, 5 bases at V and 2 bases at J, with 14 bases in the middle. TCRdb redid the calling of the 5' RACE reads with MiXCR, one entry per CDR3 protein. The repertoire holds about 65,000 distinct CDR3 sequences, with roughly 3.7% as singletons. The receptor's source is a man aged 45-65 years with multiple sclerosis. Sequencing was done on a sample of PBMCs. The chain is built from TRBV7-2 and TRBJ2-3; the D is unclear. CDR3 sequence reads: CASSRASHSTDTQYF. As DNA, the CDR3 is TGTGCCAGCAGCCGGGCCTCCCACTCCACAGATACGCAGTATTTT.